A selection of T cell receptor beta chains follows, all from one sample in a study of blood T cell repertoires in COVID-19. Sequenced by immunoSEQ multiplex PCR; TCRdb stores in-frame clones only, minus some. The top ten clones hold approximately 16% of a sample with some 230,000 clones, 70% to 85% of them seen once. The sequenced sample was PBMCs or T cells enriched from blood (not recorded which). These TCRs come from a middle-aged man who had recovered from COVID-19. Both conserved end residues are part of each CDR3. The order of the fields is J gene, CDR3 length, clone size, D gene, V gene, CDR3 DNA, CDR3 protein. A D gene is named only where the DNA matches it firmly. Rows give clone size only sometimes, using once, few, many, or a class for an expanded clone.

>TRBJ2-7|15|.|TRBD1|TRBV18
TGTGCCAGCTCTCAATCCCGGGACAGTGCCTACGAGCAGTACTTC
CASSQSRDSAYEQYF
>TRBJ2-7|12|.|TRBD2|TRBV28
TGTGCCAGCATTAGCGGGACGTACGAGCAGTACTTC
CASISGTYEQYF
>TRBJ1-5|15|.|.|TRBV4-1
TGCGCCAGCAGCCAAGACCCCAGGCTCAATCAGCCCCAGCATTTT
CASSQDPRLNQPQHF
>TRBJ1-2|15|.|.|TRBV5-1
TGCGCCAGCAGCTCGGCGGCTCTAAGACAGGCTGGCTACACCTTC
CASSSAALRQAGYTF
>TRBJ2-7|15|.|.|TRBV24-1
TGTGCCACCAGTGATTCTAGGACAACTGGCGACGAGCAGTACTTC
CATSDSRTTGDEQYF
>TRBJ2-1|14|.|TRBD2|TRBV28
TGTGCCAGCAGCATGGGGGGGACGAACAATGAGCGGTTCTTC
CASSMGGTNNERFF
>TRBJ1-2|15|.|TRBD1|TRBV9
TGTGCCAGCAGCGGACGACAGGGGGCCTACTATGGCTACACCTTC
CASSGRQGAYYGYTF
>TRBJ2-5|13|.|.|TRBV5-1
TGCGCCAGCAGCTTGGGCGTAGCTGAGACCCAGTACTTC
CASSLGVAETQYF
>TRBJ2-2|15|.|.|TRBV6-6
TGTGCCAGCAGTTACCTGGGGGAGGTAGCCGGGGAGCTGTTTTTT
CASSYLGEVAGELFF
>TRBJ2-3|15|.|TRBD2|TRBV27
TGTGCCAGCAGTTCCCCGCGGGGGGCTACAGATACGCAGTATTTT
CASSSPRGATDTQYF
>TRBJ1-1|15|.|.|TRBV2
TGTGCCAGCAGGGGCCAAGGACATCAGAACACTGAAGCTTTCTTT
CASRGQGHQNTEAFF
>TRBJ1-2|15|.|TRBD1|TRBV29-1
TGCAGCGTTTACACAAACCGGGACAGAGCTTACGGCTACACCTTC
CSVYTNRDRAYGYTF
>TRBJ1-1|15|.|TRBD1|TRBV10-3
TGTGCCATCAGGGCAGGGGGCGGAGGTCCCAGTGAAGCTTTCTTT
CAIRAGGGGPSEAFF
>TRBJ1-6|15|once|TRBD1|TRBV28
TGTGCCAGCAGTTCGGCGGGACAGGGCAATTCACCCCTCCACTTT
CASSSAGQGNSPLHF
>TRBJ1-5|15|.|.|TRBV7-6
TGTGCCAGCAGCCCAACCGTGGACGGACTGAGGCCCCAGCATTTT
CASSPTVDGLRPQHF
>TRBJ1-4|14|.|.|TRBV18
TGTGCCAGCTCACCCATAAGGACAGATGAAAAACTGTTTTTT
CASSPIRTDEKLFF
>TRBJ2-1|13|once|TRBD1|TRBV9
TGTGCCAGCAGCGTAGGGGGCGCAGGGGGGCAGTTCTTC
CASSVGGAGGQFF
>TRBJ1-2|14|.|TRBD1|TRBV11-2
TGTGCCAGCAGCATCTTAGACAGGGGCAATGGCTACACCTTC
CASSILDRGNGYTF
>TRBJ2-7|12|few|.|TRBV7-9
TGTGCCAGCAGGGGGACATTCCACGAGCAGTACTTC
CASRGTFHEQYF
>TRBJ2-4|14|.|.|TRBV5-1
TGCGCCAGCAGCTGGGGGACGGGGGAAAACATTCAGTACTTC
CASSWGTGENIQYF
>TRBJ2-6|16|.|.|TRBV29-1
TGCAGCGCCCTCCCGGAGATTAACTCTGGGGCCAACGTCCTGACTTTC
CSALPEINSGANVLTF
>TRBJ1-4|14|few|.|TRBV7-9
TGTGCCAGCAGTCACCAGGGAACTAATGAAAAACTGTTTTTT
CASSHQGTNEKLFF
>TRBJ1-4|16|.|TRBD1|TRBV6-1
TGTGCCAGCAGTGAAGGCAGGGGGCGATTCGGTGAAAAACTGTTTTTT
CASSEGRGRFGEKLFF
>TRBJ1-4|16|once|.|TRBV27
TGTGCCAGCACCGGGGGGGTTGGGAGGCATAATGAAAAACTGTTTTTT
CASTGGVGRHNEKLFF
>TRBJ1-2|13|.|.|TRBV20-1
TGCAGTGCTACTGAAGGGGTGGACTATGGCTACACCTTC
CSATEGVDYGYTF
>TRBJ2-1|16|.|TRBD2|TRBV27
TGTGCCAGCAGTTTATTTGGACTAGCGGGGGTCGATGAGCAGTTCTTC
CASSLFGLAGVDEQFF
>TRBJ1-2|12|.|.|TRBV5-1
TGCGCCAGCAGACAGGTGAACTATGGCTACACCTTC
CASRQVNYGYTF
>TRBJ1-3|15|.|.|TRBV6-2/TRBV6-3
TGTGCCAGCAGTTACAGGCCAGGGCGAGGAAACACCATATATTTT
CASSYRPGRGNTIYF
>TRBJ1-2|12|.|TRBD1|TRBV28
TGTGCCAGTGGGACAGGAAACTATGGCTACACCTTC
CASGTGNYGYTF
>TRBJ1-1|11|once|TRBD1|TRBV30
TGTGCCGGGGAGGGGGCTCTTGGAGCTTTCTTT
CAGEGALGAFF
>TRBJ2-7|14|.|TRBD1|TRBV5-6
TGTGCCAGCAGCTTGGGACAGGGGGCTTACGAGCAGTACTTC
CASSLGQGAYEQYF
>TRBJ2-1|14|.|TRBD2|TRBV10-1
TGCGCCAGCAGTGAAGGTAGCGGGGGAAATGAGCAGTTCTTC
CASSEGSGGNEQFF
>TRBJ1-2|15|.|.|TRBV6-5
TGTGCCAGCAGCCAGGGTCAGCCAACCGTCTATGGCTACACCTTC
CASSQGQPTVYGYTF
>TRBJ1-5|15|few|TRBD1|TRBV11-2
TGTGCCAGCAGCCCGGGACAGGGAGAGACCCAGCCCCAGCATTTT
CASSPGQGETQPQHF
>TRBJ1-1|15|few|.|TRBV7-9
TGTGCCAGCAGCTTAAGACAAGTCGGGAACACTGAAGCTTTCTTT
CASSLRQVGNTEAFF
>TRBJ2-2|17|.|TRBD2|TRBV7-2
TGTGCCAGCAGCTTAACTAGCGGGGGGGCCAACACCGGGGAGCTGTTTTTT
CASSLTSGGANTGELFF
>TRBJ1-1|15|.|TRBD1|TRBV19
TGTGCCAGTAGCGCCAGGACAGGGGCGGGCACTGAAGCTTTCTTT
CASSARTGAGTEAFF
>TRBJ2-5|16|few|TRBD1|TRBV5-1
TGCGCCAGCAGCCCTGGGACAGGGTACCTCCAAGAGACCCAGTACTTC
CASSPGTGYLQETQYF
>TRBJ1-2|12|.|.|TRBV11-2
TGTGCCAGCAGCTTAGGAGACTATGGCTACACCTTC
CASSLGDYGYTF
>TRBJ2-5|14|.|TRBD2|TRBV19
TGTGCCACCTCCGCCGGGACTAGCGGGGGGACCCAGTACTTC
CATSAGTSGGTQYF
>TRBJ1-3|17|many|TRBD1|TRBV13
TGTGCCAGCAGCTTCGGGACAGGGAGCCTTGCTGGAAACACCATATATTTT
CASSFGTGSLAGNTIYF
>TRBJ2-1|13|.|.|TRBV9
TGTGCCAGCAGCGTAGACCAGTACAATGAGCAGTTCTTC
CASSVDQYNEQFF